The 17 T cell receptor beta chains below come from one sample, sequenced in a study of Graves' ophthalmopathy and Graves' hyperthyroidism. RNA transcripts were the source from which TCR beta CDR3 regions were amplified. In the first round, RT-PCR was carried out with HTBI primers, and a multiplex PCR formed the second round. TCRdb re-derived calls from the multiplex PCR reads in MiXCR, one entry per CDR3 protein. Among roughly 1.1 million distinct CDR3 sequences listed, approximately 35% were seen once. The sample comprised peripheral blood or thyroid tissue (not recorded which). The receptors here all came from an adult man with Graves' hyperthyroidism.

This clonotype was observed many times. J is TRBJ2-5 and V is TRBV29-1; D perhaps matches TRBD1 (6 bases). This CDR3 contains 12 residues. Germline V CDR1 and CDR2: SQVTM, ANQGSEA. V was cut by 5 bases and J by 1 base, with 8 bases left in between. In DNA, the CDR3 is TGCAGCGTTCCGGACAGCCAAGAGACCCAGTACTTC. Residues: CSVPDSQETQYF.

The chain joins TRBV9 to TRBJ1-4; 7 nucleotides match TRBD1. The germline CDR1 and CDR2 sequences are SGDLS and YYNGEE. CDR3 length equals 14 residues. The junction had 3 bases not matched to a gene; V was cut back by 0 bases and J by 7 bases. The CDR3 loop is CASSVDAGGEKLFF. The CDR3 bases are TGTGCCAGCAGCGTAGACGCAGGGGGTGAAAAACTGTTTTTT.

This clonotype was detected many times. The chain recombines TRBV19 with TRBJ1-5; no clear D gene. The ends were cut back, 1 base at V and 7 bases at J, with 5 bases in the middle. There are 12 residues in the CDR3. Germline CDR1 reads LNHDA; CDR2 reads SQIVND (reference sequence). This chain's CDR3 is CASSIARQPQHF. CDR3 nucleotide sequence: TGTGCCAGTAGTATAGCTAGGCAGCCCCAGCATTTT.

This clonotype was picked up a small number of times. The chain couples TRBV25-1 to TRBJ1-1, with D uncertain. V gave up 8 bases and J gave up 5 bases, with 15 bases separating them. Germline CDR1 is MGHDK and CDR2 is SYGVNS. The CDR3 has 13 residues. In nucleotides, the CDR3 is TGTGCCAGCGTTGGATCTGGGGTGACTGAAGCTTTCTTT. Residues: CASVGSGVTEAFF.

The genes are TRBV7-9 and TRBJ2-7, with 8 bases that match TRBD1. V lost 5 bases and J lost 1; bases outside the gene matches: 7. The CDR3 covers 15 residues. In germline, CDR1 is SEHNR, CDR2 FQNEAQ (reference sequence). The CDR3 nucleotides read TGTGCCAGCAGCCAACCGGGACAGGAATCCTACGAGCAGTACTTC. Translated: CASSQPGQESYEQYF.

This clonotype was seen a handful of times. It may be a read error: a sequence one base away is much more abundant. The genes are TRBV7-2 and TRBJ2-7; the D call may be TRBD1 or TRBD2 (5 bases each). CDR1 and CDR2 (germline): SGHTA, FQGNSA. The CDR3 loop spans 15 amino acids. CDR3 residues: CASSRERDPQNDQYF. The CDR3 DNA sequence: TGTGCCAGCAGCCGTGAACGGGACCCCCAAAACGATCAGTACTTC.

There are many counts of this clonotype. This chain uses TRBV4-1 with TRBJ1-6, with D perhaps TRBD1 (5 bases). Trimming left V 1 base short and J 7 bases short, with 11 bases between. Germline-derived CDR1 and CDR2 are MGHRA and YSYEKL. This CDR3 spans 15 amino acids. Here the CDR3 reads CASSQGGELNSPLHF. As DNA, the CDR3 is TGCGCCAGCAGCCAAGGGGGGGAGTTGAATTCACCCCTCCACTTT.

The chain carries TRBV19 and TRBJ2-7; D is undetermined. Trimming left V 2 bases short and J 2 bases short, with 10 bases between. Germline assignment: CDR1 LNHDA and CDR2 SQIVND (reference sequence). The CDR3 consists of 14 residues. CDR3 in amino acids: CASSITRRAYEQYF. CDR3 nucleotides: TGTGCCAGTAGTATAACGAGACGGGCCTACGAGCAGTACTTC.

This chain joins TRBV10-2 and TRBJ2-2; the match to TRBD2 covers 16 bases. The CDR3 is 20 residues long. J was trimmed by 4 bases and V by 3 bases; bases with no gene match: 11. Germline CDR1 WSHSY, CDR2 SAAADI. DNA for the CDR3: TGCGCCAGCAGTGACACGACTGGGACTAGCGGGAGGGCCAGCACCGGGGAGCTGTTTTTT. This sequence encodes CASSDTTGTSGRASTGELFF.

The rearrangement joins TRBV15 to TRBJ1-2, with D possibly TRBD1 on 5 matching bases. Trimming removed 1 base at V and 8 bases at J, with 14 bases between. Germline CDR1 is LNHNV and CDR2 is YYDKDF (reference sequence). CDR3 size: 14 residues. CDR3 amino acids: CATSRVGAARGYTF. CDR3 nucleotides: TGTGCCACCAGCAGAGTTGGGGCCGCTAGGGGCTACACCTTC.

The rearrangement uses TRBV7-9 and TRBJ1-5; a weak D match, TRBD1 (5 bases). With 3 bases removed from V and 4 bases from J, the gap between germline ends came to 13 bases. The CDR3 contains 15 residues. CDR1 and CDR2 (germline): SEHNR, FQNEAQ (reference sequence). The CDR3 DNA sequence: TGTGCCAGCAGCTTTGACCAGGGTACTAATCAGCCCCAGCATTTT. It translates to CASSFDQGTNQPQHF.

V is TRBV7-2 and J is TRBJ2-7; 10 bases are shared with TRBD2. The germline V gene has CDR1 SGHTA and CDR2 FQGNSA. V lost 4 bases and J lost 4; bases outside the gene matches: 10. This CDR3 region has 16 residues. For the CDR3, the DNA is TGTGCCAGCAGCTCAGCTAGCGGGAGATTTGGTTACGAGCAGTACTTC. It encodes CASSSASGRFGYEQYF. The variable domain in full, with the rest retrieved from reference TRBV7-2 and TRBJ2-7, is GAGVSQSPSNKVTEKGKDVELRCDPISGHTALYWYRQSLGQGLEFLIYFQGNSAPDKSGLPSDRFSAERTGGSVSTLTIQRTQQEDSAVYLCASSSASGRFGYEQYFGPGTRLTVT.

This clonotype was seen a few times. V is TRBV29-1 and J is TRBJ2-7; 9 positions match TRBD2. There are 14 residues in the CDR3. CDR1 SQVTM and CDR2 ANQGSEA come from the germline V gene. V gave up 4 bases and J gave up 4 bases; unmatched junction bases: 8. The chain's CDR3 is CSVAGDSGSYEQYF. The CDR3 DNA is TGCAGCGTTGCAGGTGATAGCGGGAGTTACGAGCAGTACTTC.

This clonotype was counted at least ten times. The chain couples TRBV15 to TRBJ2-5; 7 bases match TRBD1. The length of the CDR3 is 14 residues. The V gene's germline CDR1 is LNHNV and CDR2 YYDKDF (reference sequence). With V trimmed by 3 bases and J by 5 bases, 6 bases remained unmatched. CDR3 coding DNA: TGTGCCACCAGCAGGACAGGGCTCCCTGAGACCCAGTACTTC. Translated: CATSRTGLPETQYF.

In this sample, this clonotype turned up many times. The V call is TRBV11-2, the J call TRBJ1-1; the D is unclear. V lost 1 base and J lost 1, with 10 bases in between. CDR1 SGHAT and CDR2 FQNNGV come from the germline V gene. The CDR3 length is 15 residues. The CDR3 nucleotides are TGTGCCAGCAGCTTAGGACGGAGATGGAACACTGAAGCTTTCTTT. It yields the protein CASSLGRRWNTEAFF.

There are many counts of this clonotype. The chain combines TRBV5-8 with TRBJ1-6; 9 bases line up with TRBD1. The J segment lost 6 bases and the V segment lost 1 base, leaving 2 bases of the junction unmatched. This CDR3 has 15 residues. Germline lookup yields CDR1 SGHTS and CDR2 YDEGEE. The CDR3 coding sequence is TGTGCCAGCAGCTTGAGACAGGGGGGTAATTCACCCCTCCACTTT. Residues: CASSLRQGGNSPLHF. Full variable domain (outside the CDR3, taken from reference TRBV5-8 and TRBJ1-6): EAGVTQSPTHLIKTRGQQATLRCSPISGHTSVYWYQQALGLGLQFLLWYDEGEERNRGNFPPRFSGRQFPNYSSELNVNALELEDSALYLCASSLRQGGNSPLHFGNGTRLTVT.

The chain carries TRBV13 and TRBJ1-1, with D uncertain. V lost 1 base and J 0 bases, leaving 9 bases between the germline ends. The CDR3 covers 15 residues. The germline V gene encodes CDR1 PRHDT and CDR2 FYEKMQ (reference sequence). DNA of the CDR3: TGTGCCAGCAGCTTAGATTGGCAGGTGAACACTGAAGCTTTCTTT. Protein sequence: CASSLDWQVNTEAFF.